Shown below are 4 T cell receptor beta chains from a single sample sequenced in a study of response to subunit inactivated influenza vaccine. TCRdb used MiXCR to reprocess the RT-PCR reads, holding one entry per CDR3 protein. The table includes roughly 540,000 distinct CDR3 sequences, around 25% detected once. These data also featured in a second study, about T cells expressing NK-cell markers. From that second work: In generating TCR beta cDNA, 5'RACE template switching with UMIs was used.

The starting material was CD4+ T cells sorted from PBMCs, obtained roughly 12 days after vaccination. The receptors derive from a man aged 50 or older who received an inactivated influenza vaccine.

The chain has TRBV5-1 and TRBJ1-6, with D unclear. From germline, CDR1 is SGHRS and CDR2 YFSETQ. V lost 1 base, J lost 5 bases, and 4 bases lay in between. This CDR3 has 13 residues. The CDR3 sequence: CASSLTNNSPLHF. For the CDR3, the DNA is TGCGCCAGCAGCTTGACTAATAATTCACCCCTCCACTTT.

This clonotype turned up a few times. The genes are TRBV9 and TRBJ2-1; D unclear. In germline, CDR1 is SGDLS, CDR2 YYNGEE. Trimming took off 0 bases at V and 6 bases at J, with 19 bases between the two ends. CDR3 size: 17 residues. The CDR3 bases are TGTGCCAGCAGCGTAGACTCGATGTCTATACCCTTCAATGAGCAGTTCTTC. This codes for CASSVDSMSIPFNEQFF. Together with reference TRBV9 and TRBJ2-1, the CDR3 gives the full variable domain: DSGVTQTPKHLITATGQRVTLRCSPRSGDLSVYWYQQSLDQGLQFLIQYYNGEERAKGNILERFSAQQFPDLHSELNLSSLELGDSALYFCASSVDSMSIPFNEQFFGPGTRLTVL.

This chain uses TRBV2 with TRBJ2-5; TRBD2 aligns across 9 bases. This CDR3 is 16 amino acids long. Trimming took 6 bases from V and 2 from J; bases not matched to a gene: 10. Germline values: CDR1 SNHLY, CDR2 FYNNEI. As DNA, the CDR3 is TGTGCCAGCAGGGGACTAGCTACTATACAGCAAGAGACCCAGTACTTC. Its protein product is CASRGLATIQQETQYF.

A few counts support this clonotype. The chain couples TRBV5-6 to TRBJ2-5, with no clear D. The V end lost 3 bases, the J end lost 2 bases, and 8 bases lay between the germline ends. Germline V gene sequence: CDR1 SGHDT, CDR2 YYEEEE. The CDR3 consists of 13 residues. In nucleotides, the CDR3 is TGTGCCAGCAGCTCGGAACCTCAAGAGACCCAGTACTTC. As protein: CASSSEPQETQYF.